These 17 T cell receptor beta chains were sequenced from one sample in a study of STAT5B mutations in CD4+ large granular lymphocyte leukemia. The data were produced by immunoSEQ multiplex PCR, yet TCRdb's version contains in-frame clones alone and is incomplete. The sample holds about 38,000 clones, 85% seen once. The sample consisted of CD4+ T cells from blood buffy coats. Receptors were obtained from a human donor in good health.

The chain is built from TRBV19 and TRBJ1-1; 9 nucleotides line up with TRBD1. Losses at the gene ends were 5 bases for V and 5 bases for J; bases not matched to a gene: 6. The CDR3 has 14 amino acids. CDR1 and CDR2 from the germline V gene are LNHDA and SQIVND (reference sequence). CDR3 nucleotides: TGTGCCAGTAGTTCGGGACAGGGAAGGACTGAAGCTTTCTTT. This translates into CASSSGQGRTEAFF.

The chain has TRBV5-5 and TRBJ1-5; D not certain. The germline V gene has CDR1 SGHKS and CDR2 YYEKEE (reference sequence). The V gene lost 5 bases and the J gene lost 8 bases, with 17 bases spanning the gap. The CDR3 has 14 amino acids. Here the CDR3 reads CASSETTSIKPQHF. CDR3 in DNA: TGTGCCAGCAGTGAGACTACTTCAATCAAGCCCCAGCATTTT.

The rearrangement links TRBV7-9 to TRBJ1-5; 10 bases agree with TRBD1. J lost 2 bases, V lost 4 bases, and 5 bases had no gene match. The CDR3 consists of 16 residues. CDR1 and CDR2 from the germline V gene are SEHNR and FQNEAQ (reference sequence). The CDR3 region has the DNA TGTGCCAGCAGCTCCGGGACAGGGGTTGGCAATCAGCCCCAGCATTTT. Its translation: CASSSGTGVGNQPQHF.

V gene TRBV28 combines with J gene TRBJ1-5; D uncertain. Between the trimmed V and J ends, which lost 6 bases and 6 bases, there was a span of 6 bases. Germline-derived CDR1 and CDR2 are MDHEN and SYDVKM. This CDR3 has 11 amino acids. Written as DNA, the CDR3 is TGTGCCAGCAGCATACGTCAGCCCCAGCATTTT. It translates to CASSIRQPQHF.

The rearrangement joins TRBV10-3 to TRBJ2-6; TRBD1 might be the D (6 bases). Per germline, CDR1 ENHRY and CDR2 SYGVKD. Trimming cost V 9 bases and J 0 bases, with 15 bases left between them. This CDR3 comprises 16 residues. CDR3 nucleotides: TGTGCCATACAACAGGGTCTCAGCTCTGGGGCCAACGTCCTGACTTTC. Protein product: CAIQQGLSSGANVLTF.

The chain combines TRBV19 with TRBJ2-5, with 9 bases that match TRBD1. V lost 5 bases, J lost 1 base, and 8 bases stayed unmatched. Germline CDR1 reads LNHDA; CDR2 reads SQIVND (reference sequence). The CDR3 contains 16 residues. This CDR3 is CASSEGTGLIQETQYF. The CDR3 bases are TGTGCCAGTAGTGAAGGGACAGGGCTAATCCAAGAGACCCAGTACTTC.

The chain recombines TRBV19 with TRBJ1-5; 8 bases line up with TRBD1. CDR1 is LNHDA and CDR2 is SQIVND in the germline V gene (reference sequence). The CDR3 sequence is 12 residues long. CDR3 bases: TGTGCAGCCACAGGGGGGAATCAGCCCCAGCATTTT. Amino acids: CAATGGNQPQHF.

The chain couples TRBV5-1 to TRBJ2-6; 10 positions agree with TRBD1. Germline V gene lookup returns CDR1 SGHRS and CDR2 YFSETQ. The V gene end was trimmed by 4 bases and the J gene end by 2 bases; junction bases not matched to a gene: 6. The length of the CDR3 is 17 residues. The CDR3 spells CASSPWTGGTGANVLTF. The CDR3, as DNA: TGCGCCAGCAGCCCCTGGACAGGGGGAACTGGGGCCAACGTCCTGACTTTC. Based on the CDR3 plus reference TRBV5-1 and TRBJ2-6, the full variable domain is KAGVTQTPRYLIKTRGQQVTLSCSPISGHRSVSWYQQTPGQGLQFLFEYFSETQRNKGNFPGRFSGRQFSNSRSEMNVSTLELGDSALYLCASSPWTGGTGANVLTFGAGSRLTVL.

The chain is built from TRBV30 and TRBJ2-3; possibly TRBD2 for D (6 bases). CDR3 size: 13 residues. Trimming stripped 4 bases from V and 5 bases from J, with 13 bases between. From germline, CDR1 is GTSNPN and CDR2 SVGIG (reference sequence). The CDR3, as DNA: TGTGCCTGGAAGGACGGGGGAGGAGATACGCAGTATTTT. Translated, it gives CAWKDGGGDTQYF.

This chain uses TRBV18 with TRBJ1-1, with unresolved D. This CDR3 has 12 residues. V was pared by 3 bases and J by 4 bases, with 6 bases between. Per germline, CDR1 KGHSH and CDR2 LQKENI. DNA for the CDR3: TGTGCCAGCTCACCCGACCGCACTGAAGCTTTCTTT. The encoded protein is CASSPDRTEAFF.

Sample share makes this clone medium-sized. This sequence joins TRBV5-5 and TRBJ2-7; 10 bases fit TRBD2. Germline CDR1 SGHKS, CDR2 YYEKEE (reference sequence). The CDR3 length is 15 residues. J lost 5 bases, V lost 4 bases, and 9 bases had no gene match. DNA for the CDR3: TGTGCCAGCAGCCGCCCCGGGGGACTAGCGAACGAGCAGTACTTC. Protein product: CASSRPGGLANEQYF.

The J gene is TRBJ2-2, the V gene TRBV28; possibly TRBD1 for D (6 bases). Trimming removed 3 bases at V and 6 bases at J, with 14 bases between. Germline values: CDR1 MDHEN, CDR2 SYDVKM. This CDR3 region has 15 residues. CDR3 sequence: CASSLNPSGAGELFF. The CDR3 DNA reads TGTGCCAGCAGTTTGAATCCGTCAGGGGCCGGGGAGCTGTTTTTT.

The chain combines TRBV7-9 with TRBJ1-3; no clear D gene. Trimming cost V 1 base and J 0 bases, with 10 bases left between them. The CDR3 length is 16 residues. Germline lookup yields CDR1 SEHNR and CDR2 FQNEAQ (reference sequence). In DNA, the CDR3 is TGTGCCAGCAGCTTAGGCCCGTTGGACTCTGGAAACACCATATATTTT. Its translation: CASSLGPLDSGNTIYF.

This clone was detected only a few times. The rearrangement links TRBV5-1 to TRBJ1-2; D remains ambiguous. The germline V gene has CDR1 SGHRS and CDR2 YFSETQ. Trimming stripped 3 bases from V and 7 bases from J, with 19 bases between. The CDR3 runs to 15 residues. CDR3 bases: TGCGCCAGCAGCTCTGAGGACGGGTCTGAGGCTGGCTACACCTTC. Its protein is CASSSEDGSEAGYTF. The full variable domain, completed using reference TRBV5-1 and TRBJ1-2, is KAGVTQTPRYLIKTRGQQVTLSCSPISGHRSVSWYQQTPGQGLQFLFEYFSETQRNKGNFPGRFSGRQFSNSRSEMNVSTLELGDSALYLCASSSEDGSEAGYTFGSGTRLTVV.

V usage is TRBV6-1 and J usage is TRBJ1-2; 7 bases agree with TRBD1. This CDR3 has 13 residues. Per germline, CDR1 MNHNS and CDR2 SASEGT. After removal of 6 bases from V and 4 bases from J, the junction contained 5 bases not matched to a gene. The CDR3 coding sequence is TGTGCCAGCAGCGCACAGGGGAGCTATGGCTACACCTTC. This encodes CASSAQGSYGYTF.

This clone was counted between two and nine times. This rearrangement joins TRBV6-6 to TRBJ1-1; a possible D gene is TRBD1 (5 bases). CDR3 length equals 14 residues. The V gene's germline CDR1 is MNHNY and CDR2 SVGAGI (reference sequence). Trimming cost V 6 bases and J 0 bases, with 11 bases left between them. CDR3 residues: CASRREGVNTEAFF. DNA of the CDR3: TGTGCCAGCAGACGGGAAGGGGTGAACACTGAAGCTTTCTTT.

The chain links TRBV10-3 to TRBJ1-5; 12 bases map to TRBD1. Per the germline V gene, CDR1 is ENHRY and CDR2 is SYGVKD. The trim removed 2 bases at V and 7 bases at J, leaving 6 bases unmatched. The CDR3 runs 16 residues. DNA for the CDR3: TGTGCCATCAGTGAGCCGGGACAGGGGGCTAGGCAGCCCCAGCATTTT. Its translation: CAISEPGQGARQPQHF.